The 10 T cell receptor beta chains given below trace back to one sample, sequenced in a study of cytomegalovirus exposure and HLA in healthy donors. Researchers ran the PCR with 60 Vbeta and 13 Jbeta primers. Measured with immunoSEQ multiplex PCR; TCRdb has only the in-frame clones, and not every one. The sample's table shows about 130,000 clones. The specimen sequenced was PBMCs. The receptors come from a woman between 55 and 75 years old in good health and CMV-seronegative.

The chain employs TRBV7-3 and TRBJ2-1; 9 bases align to TRBD2. The CDR3 is 18 amino acids. After removal of 1 base from V and 1 base from J, the junction contained 8 bases not matched to a gene. Germline loops: CDR1 SGHTA, CDR2 FQGTGA. CDR3: CASSLSGSGGRSYNEQFF. The CDR3 DNA reads TGTGCCAGCAGCTTAAGCGGTAGCGGGGGACGGTCCTACAATGAGCAGTTCTTC.

DNA for the CDR3: TGTGCCAGCAGCGTAGAGTCCGGCACTGAAGCTTTCTTT. It codes for CASSVESGTEAFF. The chain combines TRBV9 with TRBJ1-1; D is undetermined. The germline gives CDR1 SGDLS, CDR2 YYNGEE. Trimming shortened V by 0 bases and J by 4 bases, and 7 bases separated the two germline ends. The CDR3 length is 13 residues.

The chain combines TRBV7-3 with TRBJ1-6; 7 bases are shared with TRBD1. J gave up 10 bases and V 5 bases, and 8 bases lay outside the gene matches. Germline CDR1 SGHTA, CDR2 FQGTGA. CDR3 length: 14 residues. CDR3 region: CASSATGSGSPLHF. The CDR3 bases are TGTGCCAGCAGCGCGACAGGGTCGGGCTCACCCCTCCACTTT.

The rearrangement links TRBV4-1 to TRBJ1-1; a weak D match, TRBD1 (6 bases). The germline gives CDR1 MGHRA, CDR2 YSYEKL. With 5 bases removed from V and 7 bases from J, the gap between germline ends came to 20 bases. This CDR3 spans 15 amino acids. Here the CDR3 DNA reads TGCGCCAGCAGCTCCAGACGACAGGAAGGGGGTGAAGCTTTCTTT. It yields the protein CASSSRRQEGGEAFF.

The rearrangement joins TRBV18 to TRBJ2-3, with 7 bases lining up with TRBD2. Germline V gene data show CDR1 as KGHSH and CDR2 as LQKENI. V was pared by 0 bases and J by 4 bases, with 7 bases of the junction left unmatched. This CDR3 is built from 16 residues. The CDR3 DNA reads TGTGCCAGCTCACCACCGATAGCGGGCGGCGCAGATACGCAGTATTTT. Its translation: CASSPPIAGGADTQYF.

The chain has TRBV5-1 and TRBJ2-5; TRBD1 agrees at 8 bases. V lost 4 bases to trimming and J lost 5 bases; unmatched junction nucleotides: 10. The length of the CDR3 is 15 residues. Germline lookup yields CDR1 SGHRS and CDR2 YFSETQ. In DNA form, the CDR3 reads TGCGCCAGCAGCGCCCGACAGGGGATGAGGGAGACCCAGTACTTC. This sequence encodes CASSARQGMRETQYF.

The chain recombines TRBV18 with TRBJ1-1; D uncertain. V was cut by 3 bases and J by 1 base, with 6 bases left in between. Germline V lookup: CDR1 KGHSH, CDR2 LQKENI. The CDR3 totals 13 residues. The CDR3 protein is CASSPGTNTEAFF. As DNA, the CDR3 is TGTGCCAGCTCACCGGGCACGAACACTGAAGCTTTCTTT.

The V call is TRBV28, the J call TRBJ1-5, with D possibly being TRBD1 (6 bases). Trimming pared 6 bases from V and 4 bases from J, leaving 13 bases between. The germline CDR1 and CDR2 sequences are MDHEN and SYDVKM. This CDR3 comprises 14 residues. The CDR3 here is CASRLRTVNQPQHF. CDR3 in DNA: TGTGCCAGCAGGCTGAGGACAGTAAATCAGCCCCAGCATTTT.

The CDR3 coding sequence is TGCGCCAGCAGCTTAGGGACAGAATACGAGCAGTACTTC. It yields the protein CASSLGTEYEQYF. The V and J genes are TRBV5-1 and TRBJ2-7, with 7 bases matching TRBD1. CDR1 is SGHRS and CDR2 is YFSETQ in the germline V gene. V was clipped by 2 bases and J by 4 bases; unmatched bases: 3. The CDR3 is 13 amino acids.

The V and J genes are TRBV6-4 and TRBJ1-4, with D possibly being TRBD1 (5 bases). This CDR3 contains 14 residues. V was trimmed by 6 bases and J by 7 bases, leaving 15 bases between them. Looked up from germline, CDR1 is MRHNA and CDR2 is SNTAGT. CDR3 sequence reads: CASSAEQGSEKLFF. CDR3 nucleotide sequence: TGTGCCAGCAGCGCGGAGCAGGGCAGTGAAAAACTGTTTTTT.